The 5 T cell receptor beta chains below come from one sample, sequenced in a study of T-cell memory formation after mild COVID-19. TCRdb fed the 5' RACE reads into MiXCR, producing one record per CDR3 protein. The table records approximately 290,000 distinct CDR3 sequences, 7.5% to 9.5% of them present only once. Source material: PBMCs or a T cell subset sorted from them (not recorded which). The receptors here all came from a young man who had mild COVID-19 (a few samples of this study predate the infection). Cell type and time point are not known.

Ten or more counts support this clonotype. The chain combines TRBV27 with TRBJ2-2; TRBD1 might be the D (6 bases). The CDR3 has 17 amino acids. Trimming pared 4 bases from V and 7 bases from J, leaving 22 bases between. Germline CDR1 and CDR2: MNHEY and SMNVEV (reference sequence). The CDR3 DNA is TGTGCCAGCAGTTCGCCGGAAACAGGGATGGGCGGCGGGGAGCTGTTTTTT. This encodes CASSSPETGMGGGELFF.

This clonotype occurred many times. The CDR3 DNA follows: TGTGCCAGCAGACCGGGACAGGTTACCGCGTACGAGCAGTACGTC. Translated, it gives CASRPGQVTAYEQYV. This chain joins TRBV6-1 and TRBJ2-7; 8 bases are a match to TRBD1. Germline values: CDR1 MNHNS, CDR2 SASEGT. This CDR3 is built from 15 residues. V lost 6 bases, J lost 4 bases, and 11 bases stayed unmatched.

In this sample, this clonotype turned up a few times. The chain recombines TRBV4-1 with TRBJ1-6, with D perhaps matching TRBD1 (6 bases). This CDR3 has 15 amino acids. V lost 0 bases, J lost 5 bases, and 8 bases lay in between. Germline assignment: CDR1 MGHRA and CDR2 YSYEKL. The DNA of the CDR3 is TGCGCCAGCAGCCAAGACACAGGGAATAATTCACCCCTCCACTTT. It specifies CASSQDTGNNSPLHF.

The rearrangement joins TRBV6-2 or TRBV6-3 to TRBJ2-7; D not certain. The CDR3 contains 11 residues. V lost 0 bases and J lost 6, with 3 bases in between. Germline V gene lookup returns CDR1 MNHEY and CDR2 SVGEGT. CDR3 protein: CASSYSSEQYF. The CDR3 DNA sequence: TGTGCCAGCAGTTACTCGAGCGAGCAGTACTTC.

Details on this clonotype: This may come from a read error, since a much larger clone is one base off. This chain links TRBV28 with TRBJ2-3; D not certain. Trimming left V 6 bases short and J 2 bases short, with 3 bases between. Germline V lookup: CDR1 MDHEN, CDR2 SYDVKM. This CDR3 is built from 11 residues. CDR3 DNA: TGTGCCAGCAGCACCACAGATACGCAGTATTTT. Its translation: CASSTTDTQYF.